The 7 T cell receptor beta chains listed next were all sequenced from one sample in a study of blood T cell repertoires in COVID-19. The method was immunoSEQ multiplex PCR; TCRdb's version includes in-frame clones alone and lacks a portion of them. The sample lists 120,000 or so clones; around three quarters were seen once. Sequencing used peripheral blood. These receptors were obtained from a man between 70 and 80 years old with acute or convalescent COVID-19.

This clone was recorded a few times. The J gene is TRBJ1-1, the V gene TRBV6-2 or TRBV6-3; no reliable D call. The germline CDR1 and CDR2 sequences are MNHEY and SVGEGT. V was shortened by 4 bases and J by 4 bases, with 7 bases between the two germline ends. CDR3 size: 12 residues. In DNA form, the CDR3 reads TGTGCCAGCAGTTGGTACGGCACTGAAGCTTTCTTT. Protein product: CASSWYGTEAFF.

This sequence joins TRBV19 and TRBJ1-2; 7 bases fit TRBD1. The V and J ends lost 7 bases and 6 bases, in that order; junction bases with no gene match: 8. Looked up from germline, CDR1 is LNHDA and CDR2 is SQIVND (reference sequence). This CDR3 region has 13 residues. CDR3 DNA: TGTGCCAGTAAAGAGGGGGCGAAAGATGGCTACACCTTC. This gives the protein CASKEGAKDGYTF.

The chain joins TRBV3-1 (or the pseudogene TRBV3-2) to TRBJ2-7; a weak D match, TRBD1 (5 bases). Germline CDR1 reads LGHDT; CDR2 reads YNNKEL (reference sequence). The germline V and J ends were trimmed by 5 bases and 2 bases, with 19 bases remaining between them. CDR3 length: 16 amino acids. The CDR3: CASSKTLQGPPYEQYF. The DNA of the CDR3 is TGTGCCAGCAGCAAAACCCTTCAGGGTCCCCCCTACGAGCAGTACTTC.

This clone was counted only a few times. The chain uses TRBV11-1 and TRBJ1-5; D is ambiguous. The V end lost 7 bases, the J end lost 0 bases, and 13 bases lay between the germline ends. This CDR3 comprises 15 residues. Germline loops: CDR1 SGHAT, CDR2 FQDESV (reference sequence). CDR3 nucleotide sequence: TGTGCCAGCATCCCTAGGCGGTATAGCAATCAGCCCCAGCATTTT. It is translated as CASIPRRYSNQPQHF.

In the case of this clone: Other DNA variants within this sample encode the same CDR3. This chain joins TRBV4-3 and TRBJ1-5; TRBD1 might be the D (6 bases). Germline assignment: CDR1 LGHNA and CDR2 YSLEER. V gave up 0 bases and J gave up 4 bases, with 19 bases separating them. The CDR3 runs 18 residues. CDR3 sequence reads: CASSQDFAGDPRNQPQHF. The CDR3 coding sequence is TGCGCCAGCAGCCAAGATTTTGCAGGGGATCCCCGTAATCAGCCCCAGCATTTT.

The chain employs TRBV4-1 and TRBJ2-5; 8 positions agree with TRBD2. Germline V gene data show CDR1 as MGHRA and CDR2 as YSYEKL. J was trimmed by 4 bases and V by 2 bases; bases with no gene match: 6. The CDR3 loop spans 15 amino acids. CDR3 amino acids: CASSQRTGGVETQYF. CDR3 sequence (DNA): TGCGCCAGCAGCCAAAGGACGGGGGGGGTAGAGACCCAGTACTTC.

Notes on this clone: Different DNA sequences within this sample yield the same CDR3. V gene TRBV28 combines with J gene TRBJ2-4; 8 bases agree with TRBD2. Germline loops: CDR1 MDHEN, CDR2 SYDVKM. This CDR3 comprises 14 residues. Trimming at V came to 3 bases and at J to 4 bases, leaving 2 bases not matched to a gene. CDR3: CASSFSGSKNIQYF. The CDR3, as DNA: TGTGCCAGCAGTTTCAGCGGGAGTAAAAACATTCAGTACTTC.